This T cell receptor (beta chain) stems from a study of blood T cell repertoires in COVID-19. Study overall: Italy, Spain and the United States were the sources of the convalescent and acute COVID-19 samples.

Profiling relied on immunoSEQ multiplex PCR, and the TCRdb table lists in-frame clones only, not all of them. The table includes 150,000 to 200,000 clones, 92% detected once. The CDR3 is made up of 13 amino acids. From germline, CDR1 is DFQATT and CDR2 SNEGSKA (reference sequence). The V gene lost 3 bases and the J gene lost 6 bases, with 11 bases spanning the gap. The Seattle patients joined while their infection was active and were tracked longitudinally afterward. The clonotype comes from a man between 25 and 39 years old with COVID-19, enrolled during active disease. This chain connects TRBV20-1 to TRBJ1-4, with a possible D match to TRBD1 (6 bases). Sequenced sample: peripheral blood. CDR3 sequence: CSASRGLDEKLFF. The CDR3 nucleotides are TGCAGTGCTAGTAGGGGGTTAGATGAAAAACTGTTTTTT.